The sequence of this TCR beta chain was determined in a study of CD8 T cells in ankylosing spondylitis. Whole-study results and caveats: Past studies reported some motif variants in reactive arthritis synovial fluid and blood. About 8 highly homologous variants made up a TCR beta motif, and this motif appeared characteristic of ankylosing spondylitis blood. Enrichment of disease-linked clones was reportedly significant in matched ankylosing spondylitis synovial fluid.

The CDR3 is 12 amino acids. Germline V gives CDR1 SEHNR, CDR2 FQNEAQ (reference sequence). V was shortened by 4 bases and J by 5 bases, with 6 bases between the two germline ends. Note on this clonotype: Its antigen remains unidentified.

Generation of TCR beta libraries employed quantitative 5'-RACE incorporating molecular barcodes. TCRdb re-called the 5' RACE reads with MiXCR, one entry per CDR3 protein. The sample includes 85,000 to 90,000 distinct CDR3 sequences, 27% of them seen just once. This clonotype originated in a male donor with ankylosing spondylitis or in good health (not recorded which). The chain has TRBV7-9 and TRBJ2-4; D ambiguous. What was sequenced was blood, either unsorted or a sorted T cell fraction (not recorded which). CDR3 sequence: CASSSVENIQYF. The CDR3 DNA follows: TGTGCCAGCAGCTCCGTTGAAAACATTCAGTACTTC.